This TCR beta chain was sequenced during a study of cytomegalovirus exposure and HLA in healthy donors. Study-wide findings and caveats: Accounts indicate the classifier identified cytomegalovirus status with strong specificity and sensitivity. Listed as cytomegalovirus-associated were 150 or so TCR beta chains. In a later analysis, compared with equally common non-associated chains, HLA-associated beta chains were more expanded.

Note on this clone: The antigen is undetermined.

All the people who gave samples were healthy bone marrow donors. The PCR used 60 Vbeta and 13 Jbeta primers. Sequencing used immunoSEQ multiplex PCR; TCRdb keeps in-frame clones, though not all of them. Among 150,000 to 170,000 clones, more than 60% were seen once, and the ten largest hold 4%. The clonotype originates from a woman aged 35 to 49 in good health and CMV-seronegative. The sample consisted of PBMCs.

The CDR3 coding sequence is TGTGCCAGCAGCTTAGGCCTCCAGGGAGCGGGAGTAAGGTACGAGCAGTACTTC. Protein product: CASSLGLQGAGVRYEQYF. The chain combines TRBV13 with TRBJ2-7, with 8 bases identical to TRBD2. Germline V lookup: CDR1 PRHDT, CDR2 FYEKMQ (reference sequence). The CDR3 runs 18 residues. The ends lost 0 bases at V and 4 bases at J; junction bases unmatched: 14.